The 10 T cell receptor delta chains in this list originate from one sample, sequenced in a study of gamma-delta T cells after stem cell transplantation. TCRdb made new clone calls on the RT-PCR reads using CATT. Here the sample spans 1,500 to 2,000 delta-chain clones, 5% to 6% being singletons. The sequenced material came from gamma-delta T cells. Receptor source: a human donor. It is not recorded whose cells these are; they may come from a transplant donor.

As for this clone: TCRdb has a much larger clone's protein, which differs at residue 8 from the translation of this DNA, likely because of a read error; what is shown is the protein translated from the DNA. This sample also contains other DNA sequences that code for the same CDR3. V usage is TRDV1 and J usage is TRDJ1, with D possibly being TRDD3 (5 bases). Trimming left V 0 bases short and J 1 base short, with 21 bases between. The CDR3 runs 19 residues. The V gene's germline CDR1 is TSWWSYY and CDR2 QGS. The CDR3 DNA is TGTGCTCTTGGGGAACTATACGTTCCCCGGAGGGTAATCACCGATAAACTCATCTTT. As protein: CALGELYVPRRVITDKLIF.

This clone was counted between two and nine times. A far larger clone is one nucleotide away, so this likely arose from a read error. The V and J genes are TRDV1 and TRDJ1, with D perhaps matching TRDD2 (6 bases). Deletions cut 3 bases from V and 0 bases from J, with 41 bases between. This CDR3 is built from 25 residues. Germline lookup yields CDR1 TSWWSYY and CDR2 QGS. The DNA for the CDR3 is TGTGCTCTTGGGGATCTAAACCAGAGGACCACCTTCCACAACCCAGTACTGAAGTACACCGATAAACTCATCTTT. Amino acids: CALGDLNQRTTFHNPVLKYTDKLIF.

This clone turned up a few times. The protein TCRdb lists belongs to a much larger clone and differs from this DNA's translation at residue 13, which points to a read error; the protein shown is made from the DNA. The chain links TRAV29/DV5 to TRDJ1, with TRDD3 matching 9 bases. Looked up from germline, CDR1 is NSMFDY and CDR2 is ISSIKDK. The CDR3 extends over 19 amino acids. Losses at the gene ends were 2 bases for V and 0 bases for J; bases not matched to a gene: 17. CDR3 sequence reads: CAASATGLGETINTDKLIF. CDR3 coding DNA: TGTGCAGCAAGTGCGACGGGACTGGGGGAGACAATAAACACCGATAAACTCATCTTT.

This clone was found a few times. It differs at one base from a far larger clone, so likely a read error. In the same sample, other DNA sequences code for this CDR3. The chain recombines TRDV1 with TRDJ1, with D perhaps being TRDD2 or TRDD3 (6 bases each). Germline-derived CDR1 and CDR2 are TSWWSYY and QGS. The CDR3 runs 25 residues. The CDR3 DNA is TGCGCTCTTGGGGATCTAAACCAGAGGACCACCTTCCAAAACCCAGTACTGAAGTACACCGATAAACTCATCTTT. This encodes CALGDLNQRTTFQNPVLKYTDKLIF.

This clone showed up just a few times. Translating this DNA gives a protein that differs at residue 16 from the TCRdb one, which belongs to a much larger clone; a read error is likely, and the protein shown is this translation. The J gene is TRDJ1, the V gene TRDV1; D perhaps matches TRDD2 (9 bases). There are 19 residues in the CDR3. Germline CDR1 and CDR2: TSWWSYY and QGS. CDR3 DNA: TGTGCTCTTGGGACGTGGCCTTCCTACTTGGGGGATGTCACCGATGAACTCATCTTT. This codes for CALGTWPSYLGDVTDELIF.

Notes on this clone: This is likely an artifact of a read error, given a far larger clone one base away. Within the sample, other DNA sequences also encode this same CDR3. V gene TRDV1 combines with J gene TRDJ1, with TRDD3 identical over 11 bases. This CDR3 region has 20 residues. Germline V CDR1 and CDR2: TSWWSYY, QGS. Here the CDR3 reads CALGEISPLGDRRGTDKLIF. In DNA, the CDR3 is TGTGCTCTCGGGGAAATCTCCCCACTGGGGGATAGAAGGGGGACCGATAAACTCATCTTT.

Details on this clone: A single base is all that separates this from a far larger clone, so a read error is likely. The chain links TRDV1 to TRDJ1; D may be TRDD2 or TRDD3 (9 bases each). The germline V gene encodes CDR1 TSWWSYY and CDR2 QGS. The CDR3 spans 28 residues. CDR3 sequence (DNA): TGTGCTCTTGGGTCTTATCGCCCTTCCTACTTTGGAGGGGTACTGGGGGACCACTATAGAGATCGTACCGATAAACCCATCTTT. Its translation: CALGSYRPSYFGGVLGDHYRDRTDKPIF.

As to this clone: A far larger clone lies a single base away; this is likely a read error. This specimen includes other DNA sequences encoding the same CDR3. This sequence joins TRDV1 and TRDJ1; the match to TRDD3 covers 9 bases. J lost 0 bases, V lost 4 bases, and 21 bases had no gene match. CDR1 and CDR2 from the germline V gene are TSWWSYY and QGS. The CDR3 is 21 amino acids. CDR3 DNA sequence: TGTGCTCTTGGGGGGGCCTTCCCCTTTACTGGGGGACTAACGTACACCGATAAACTCATCTTT. Amino acid sequence: CALGGAFPFTGGLTYTDKLIF.

This clone was seen a few times. This likely traces to a read error, being one base from a far larger clone. Other nucleotide sequences from this sample produce the same CDR3. The V gene is TRDV1, the J gene TRDJ1; D not certain. The CDR3 runs 19 residues. Germline V gene lookup returns CDR1 TSWWSYY and CDR2 QGS. CDR3 amino acids: CALGELYIPRRVITDKLIF. As DNA, the CDR3 is TGTGCTCTTGGGGAACTATACATTCCCCGGAGGGTAATCACCGATAAACTTATCTTT.

V usage is TRDV2 and J usage is TRDJ3; TRDD3 aligns across 11 bases. J gave up 2 bases and V 2 bases, and 4 bases lay outside the gene matches. The CDR3 length is 18 residues. The germline gives CDR1 GEAIGNYY, CDR2 EKD. The CDR3 DNA follows: TGTGCCTGTGACATACTGGGGGATAGTACCTGGGACACCCGACAGATGTTTTTC. Amino acid sequence: CACDILGDSTWDTRQMFF.